This TCR beta chain was identified during a study of shared clonotypes between healthy human individuals. On the study more broadly: The plates for each donor numbered three CD4 naive, three CD4 memory, two CD8 naive and one CD8 memory. The study's findings and limits: It was the non-shared clonotypes that had lower generation probabilities than clonotypes shared by all four donors.

Naive-designated CD8 cells lacked CD45RO, were positively enriched for CCR7, and omitted terminally differentiated effector memory CD45RA+ cells. TCRdb keeps only in-frame clones here, not all; method: immunoSEQ multiplex PCR. This repertoire shows about 2.2 million clones, around 93% found once; its top ten account for around 1.8%. Germline V gene lookup returns CDR1 MGHRA and CDR2 YSYEKL. The CDR3 runs to 16 residues. Between the trimmed V and J ends, which lost 0 bases and 5 bases, there was a span of 16 bases. Comments on this clone: Its matching antigen is unknown.

Source material: naive CD8+ T cells from PBMCs. The rearrangement links TRBV4-1 to TRBJ2-5; D possibly uses TRBD1 or TRBD2 (5 bases each). The receptor was isolated from a man aged 18-30 years in good health. Some clones in this sample may be carry-over from other donors' samples. The CDR3 protein is CASSQDGTATGETQYF. In nucleotides, the CDR3 is TGCGCCAGCAGCCAAGACGGGACGGCCACGGGGGAGACCCAGTACTTC.